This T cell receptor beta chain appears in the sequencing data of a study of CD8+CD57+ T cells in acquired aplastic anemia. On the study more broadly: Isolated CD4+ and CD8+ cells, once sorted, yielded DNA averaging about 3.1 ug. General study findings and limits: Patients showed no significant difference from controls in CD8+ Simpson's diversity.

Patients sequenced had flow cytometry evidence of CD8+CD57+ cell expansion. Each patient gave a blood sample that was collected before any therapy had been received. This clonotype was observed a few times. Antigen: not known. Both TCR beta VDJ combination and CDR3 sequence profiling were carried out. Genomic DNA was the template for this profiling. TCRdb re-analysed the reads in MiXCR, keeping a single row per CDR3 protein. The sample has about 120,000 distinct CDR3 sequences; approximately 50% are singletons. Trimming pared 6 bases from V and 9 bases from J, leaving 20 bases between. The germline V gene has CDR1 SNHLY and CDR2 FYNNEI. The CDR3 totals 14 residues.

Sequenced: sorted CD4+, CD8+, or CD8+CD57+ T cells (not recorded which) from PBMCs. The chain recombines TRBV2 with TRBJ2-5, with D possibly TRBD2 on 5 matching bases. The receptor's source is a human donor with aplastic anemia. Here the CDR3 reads CASRTRLGTEAQYF. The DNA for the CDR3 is TGTGCCAGCAGAACCCGCCTTGGAACGGAGGCCCAGTACTTC.